A single sample is the source of the 20 T cell receptor beta chains below, sequenced in a study of blood T cell repertoires in COVID-19. Generated by immunoSEQ multiplex PCR, the TCRdb table keeps only in-frame clones and is missing some. Of over 95,000 clones detected, about 90% appear once; the ten largest clones hold approximately 4.5%. The sequencing sample was made of peripheral blood. These receptors came from a woman aged 45-60 years with acute or convalescent COVID-19.

This clone was seen a single time. The gene calls are TRBV3-1 (or the pseudogene TRBV3-2) and TRBJ2-7; 11 bases are shared with TRBD2. The J segment lost 4 bases and the V segment lost 5 bases, leaving 1 base of the junction unmatched. The CDR3 is made up of 13 amino acids. Germline CDR1 reads LGHDT; CDR2 reads YNNKEL (reference sequence). Here the CDR3 DNA reads TGTGCCAGCAGCACTAGCGGGAGTTACGAGCAGTACTTC. This gives the protein CASSTSGSYEQYF.

This clone appeared a single time. The rearrangement uses TRBV2 and TRBJ1-1, with D possibly being TRBD1 (6 bases). Germline CDR1 is SNHLY and CDR2 is FYNNEI. The CDR3 has 12 residues. With 6 bases removed from V and 12 bases from J, the gap between germline ends came to 17 bases. The CDR3 DNA sequence: TGTGCCAGCAGCGAGACAAGGGGGTGGACTTTCTTT. Residues: CASSETRGWTFF. Variable domain in full (rest from reference TRBV2 and TRBJ1-1): EPEVTQTPSHQVTQMGQEVILRCVPISNHLYFYWYRQILGQKVEFLVSFYNNEISEKSEIFDDQFSVERPDGSNFTLKIRSTKLEDSAMYFCASSETRGWTFFGQGTRLTVV.

The chain combines TRBV5-1 with TRBJ1-2, with 10 bases fitting TRBD1. V lost 0 bases to trimming and J lost 7 bases; unmatched junction nucleotides: 3. The CDR3 loop spans 14 amino acids. Germline V gene data show CDR1 as SGHRS and CDR2 as YFSETQ. This chain's CDR3 is CASSLGQGASGYTF. The CDR3 coding sequence is TGCGCCAGCAGCTTGGGACAGGGGGCGAGTGGCTACACCTTC.

The genes are TRBV9 and TRBJ2-2; D is perhaps TRBD2 (6 bases). The V end was cut by 4 bases, the J end by 4 bases, with 20 bases between. CDR3 length: 17 amino acids. Germline-derived CDR1 and CDR2 are SGDLS and YYNGEE. In nucleotides, the CDR3 is TGTGCCAGCAGCACCCCCCGGGGGATAACTACCACCGGGGAGCTGTTTTTT. This encodes CASSTPRGITTTGELFF. The full variable domain, rest sourced from reference TRBV9 and TRBJ2-2, is DSGVTQTPKHLITATGQRVTLRCSPRSGDLSVYWYQQSLDQGLQFLIQYYNGEERAKGNILERFSAQQFPDLHSELNLSSLELGDSALYFCASSTPRGITTTGELFFGEGSRLTVL.

This chain links TRBV5-1 with TRBJ2-1, with D perhaps matching TRBD1 (7 bases). There are 13 residues in the CDR3. Germline CDR1 and CDR2: SGHRS and YFSETQ. Trimming took 6 bases from V and 5 from J, leaving 12 bases between them. The CDR3 loop is CASKAGTDNEQFF. The CDR3 nucleotides read TGCGCCAGCAAGGCGGGGACAGACAATGAGCAGTTCTTC. The entire variable domain, with the rest obtained from reference TRBV5-1 and TRBJ2-1, is as follows: KAGVTQTPRYLIKTRGQQVTLSCSPISGHRSVSWYQQTPGQGLQFLFEYFSETQRNKGNFPGRFSGRQFSNSRSEMNVSTLELGDSALYLCASKAGTDNEQFFGPGTRLTVL.

The chain couples TRBV7-3 to TRBJ1-1; D unclear. The V gene's germline CDR1 is SGHTA and CDR2 FQGTGA. The ends were cut back, 2 bases at V and 1 base at J, with 11 bases in the middle. The CDR3 sequence is 15 residues long. The CDR3 region is CASSLGAKANTEAFF. The CDR3 DNA follows: TGTGCCAGCAGCTTAGGAGCGAAGGCGAACACTGAAGCTTTCTTT.

The chain employs TRBV3-1 (or the pseudogene TRBV3-2) and TRBJ2-2, with D unclear. The V and J ends lost 0 bases and 8 bases respectively, with 4 bases between them. This CDR3 has 12 residues. Germline loops: CDR1 LGHDT, CDR2 YNNKEL (reference sequence). CDR3 sequence: CASSQDMGELFF. Written as DNA, the CDR3 is TGTGCCAGCAGCCAAGATATGGGGGAGCTGTTTTTT.

CDR3 bases: TGTGCCAGCAGTTTAGCTCGCCAGACCTTC. The encoded protein is CASSLARQTF. The V and J genes are TRBV12-3 or TRBV12-4 and TRBJ1-2; D remains unclear. The CDR3 is 10 amino acids. V lost 0 bases, J lost 14 bases, and 7 bases lay in between.

The genes are TRBV15 and TRBJ1-2; D ambiguous. CDR3 length equals 14 residues. Trimming left V 0 bases short and J 8 bases short, with 13 bases between. Germline values: CDR1 LNHNV, CDR2 YYDKDF (reference sequence). The CDR3 is CATSREGSRYGYTF. DNA of the CDR3: TGTGCCACCAGCAGAGAGGGCAGTAGGTACGGCTACACCTTC.

The gene calls are TRBV27 and TRBJ1-1; 9 nucleotides align to TRBD1. The CDR3 is made up of 15 amino acids. V lost 0 bases and J lost 5; bases outside the gene matches: 4. The germline CDR1 and CDR2 sequences are MNHEY and SMNVEV (reference sequence). The CDR3 protein is CASSLSTGGLTEAFF. The DNA of the CDR3 is TGTGCCAGCAGTTTATCGACAGGGGGGTTGACTGAAGCTTTCTTT.

This clone was seen a few times. The gene calls are TRBV3-1 (or the pseudogene TRBV3-2) and TRBJ2-7, with 7 positions matching TRBD2. The CDR3 extends over 16 amino acids. The J segment lost 5 bases and the V segment lost 1 base, leaving 11 bases of the junction unmatched. Germline V gene data show CDR1 as LGHDT and CDR2 as YNNKEL (reference sequence). The CDR3 protein is CASSQGGGGLLHEQYF. Written as DNA, the CDR3 is TGTGCCAGCAGCCAAGGGGGCGGGGGACTTTTACACGAGCAGTACTTC.

This chain connects TRBV28 to TRBJ2-3; 15 bases fit TRBD2. CDR3 length equals 17 residues. V lost 6 bases, J lost 6 bases, and 10 bases stayed unmatched. The germline V gene encodes CDR1 MDHEN and CDR2 SYDVKM. CDR3 DNA: TGTGCCAGCAGGGGAAACACAGGGACTAGCGGGAGGGATACGCAGTATTTT. It codes for CASRGNTGTSGRDTQYF.

The chain carries TRBV27 and TRBJ1-2, with D uncertain. The V end was cut by 4 bases, the J end by 8 bases, with 8 bases between. This CDR3 region has 11 residues. Germline V gene data show CDR1 as MNHEY and CDR2 as SMNVEV (reference sequence). In nucleotides, the CDR3 is TGTGCCAGCAGTTCACGAGGGGGCTACACCTTC. It is translated as CASSSRGGYTF.

This clone was observed a single time. The gene calls are TRBV20-1 and TRBJ1-1; D might be TRBD1 (6 bases). CDR3 size: 16 residues. V was clipped by 3 bases and J by 5 bases, with 22 bases between them. The V gene's germline CDR1 is DFQATT and CDR2 SNEGSKA (reference sequence). The CDR3 bases are TGCAGTGCTAGTGTTTGGGGGGGCGGCTTGGTGACTGAAGCTTTCTTT. It specifies CSASVWGGGLVTEAFF.

This clone was recorded once. The rearrangement joins TRBV6-1 to TRBJ1-1, with no clear D. CDR1 and CDR2 from the germline V gene are MNHNS and SASEGT. CDR3 length: 13 residues. Trimming took 3 bases from V and 1 from J, leaving 6 bases between them. This CDR3 is CASSDRGNTEAFF. CDR3 sequence (DNA): TGTGCCAGCAGTGACCGGGGGAACACTGAAGCTTTCTTT.

The V gene is TRBV24-1, the J gene TRBJ1-5; perhaps TRBD1 as D (6 bases). CDR3 length equals 14 residues. Germline assignment: CDR1 KGHDR and CDR2 SFDVKD. Deletions cut 4 bases from V and 2 bases from J, with 8 bases between. CDR3 protein: CATSEGARNQPQHF. The DNA for the CDR3 is TGTGCCACCAGTGAGGGGGCGCGCAATCAGCCCCAGCATTTT.

The count of this clone is one. J is TRBJ2-2 and V is TRBV5-6, with D uncertain. Germline CDR1 SGHDT, CDR2 YYEEEE. The CDR3 is made up of 16 amino acids. Trimming stripped 0 bases from V and 0 bases from J, with 9 bases between. This chain's CDR3 is CASSLGVLPNTGELFF. CDR3 bases: TGTGCCAGCAGCTTGGGAGTTTTACCGAACACCGGGGAGCTGTTTTTT.

The genes are TRBV6-5 and TRBJ1-4; 9 positions agree with TRBD1. V lost 0 bases and J lost 5; bases outside the gene matches: 4. The CDR3 is 16 residues long. Germline V gives CDR1 MNHEY, CDR2 SVGAGI. The CDR3 spells CASSYSTGGGNEKLFF. CDR3 nucleotides: TGTGCCAGCAGTTACTCGACAGGGGGGGGAAATGAAAAACTGTTTTTT.

The chain carries TRBV6-2 or TRBV6-3 and TRBJ2-7; 8 bases align to TRBD2. The germline CDR1 and CDR2 sequences are MNHEY and SVGEGT. There are 16 residues in the CDR3. V shed 6 bases and J 2 bases; nucleotides not matched to a gene: 12. CDR3 in amino acids: CASSSLGSGTPYEQYF. The CDR3 DNA follows: TGTGCCAGCAGCTCCCTCGGTAGCGGGACCCCCTACGAGCAGTACTTC.

The chain recombines TRBV24-1 with TRBJ1-1; no clear D gene. The CDR3 contains 13 residues. V dropped 9 bases and J dropped 0 bases, with 10 bases sitting between them. The germline V gene encodes CDR1 KGHDR and CDR2 SFDVKD. The CDR3 DNA follows: TGTGCCACCCAGCGTAGCCTGAACACTGAAGCTTTCTTT. Translating it yields CATQRSLNTEAFF.